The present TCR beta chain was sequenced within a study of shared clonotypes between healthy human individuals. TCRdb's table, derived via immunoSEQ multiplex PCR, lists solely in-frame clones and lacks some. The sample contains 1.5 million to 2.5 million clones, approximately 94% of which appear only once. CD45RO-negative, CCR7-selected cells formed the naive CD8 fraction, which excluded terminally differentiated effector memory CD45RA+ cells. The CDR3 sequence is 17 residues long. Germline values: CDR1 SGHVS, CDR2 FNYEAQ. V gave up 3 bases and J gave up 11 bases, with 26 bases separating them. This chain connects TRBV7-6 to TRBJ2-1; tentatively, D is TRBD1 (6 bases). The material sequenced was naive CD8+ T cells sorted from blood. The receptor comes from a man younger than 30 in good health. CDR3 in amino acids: CASSFSLGGSASIKQFF. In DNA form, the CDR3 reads TGTGCCAGCAGCTTCTCCCTTGGGGGCTCCGCAAGTATTAAGCAGTTCTTC.